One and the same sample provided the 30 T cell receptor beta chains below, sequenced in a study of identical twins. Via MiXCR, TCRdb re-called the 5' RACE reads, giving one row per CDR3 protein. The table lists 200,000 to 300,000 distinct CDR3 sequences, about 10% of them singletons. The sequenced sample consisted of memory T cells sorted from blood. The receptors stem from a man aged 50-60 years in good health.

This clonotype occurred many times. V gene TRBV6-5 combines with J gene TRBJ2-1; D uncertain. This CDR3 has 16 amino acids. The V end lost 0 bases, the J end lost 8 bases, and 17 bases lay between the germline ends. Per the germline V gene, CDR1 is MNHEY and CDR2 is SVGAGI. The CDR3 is CASSYSSVPGVDEQFF. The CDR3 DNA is TGTGCCAGCAGTTACTCTAGTGTCCCAGGCGTCGATGAGCAGTTCTTC.

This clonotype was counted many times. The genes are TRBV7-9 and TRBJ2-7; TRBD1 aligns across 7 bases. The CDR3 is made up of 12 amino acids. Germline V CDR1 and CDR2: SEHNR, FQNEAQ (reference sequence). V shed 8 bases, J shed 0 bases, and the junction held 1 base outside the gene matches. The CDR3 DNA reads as TGTGCCAGCGGACAGGACTCCTACGAGCAGTACTTC. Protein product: CASGQDSYEQYF.

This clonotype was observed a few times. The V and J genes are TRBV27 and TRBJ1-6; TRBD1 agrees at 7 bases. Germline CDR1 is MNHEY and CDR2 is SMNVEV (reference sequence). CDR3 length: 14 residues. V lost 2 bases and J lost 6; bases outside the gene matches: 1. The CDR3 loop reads CASSLAGGNSPLHF. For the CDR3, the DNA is TGTGCCAGCAGTTTAGCAGGGGGTAATTCACCCCTCCACTTT.

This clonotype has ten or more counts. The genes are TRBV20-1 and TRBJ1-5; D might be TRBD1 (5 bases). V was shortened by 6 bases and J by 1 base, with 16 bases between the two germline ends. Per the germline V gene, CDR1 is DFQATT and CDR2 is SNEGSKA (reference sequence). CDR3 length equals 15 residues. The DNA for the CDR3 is TGCAGTGCGACCCGCGAGGGGTTCAGCAATCAGCCCCAGCATTTT. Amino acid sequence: CSATREGFSNQPQHF.

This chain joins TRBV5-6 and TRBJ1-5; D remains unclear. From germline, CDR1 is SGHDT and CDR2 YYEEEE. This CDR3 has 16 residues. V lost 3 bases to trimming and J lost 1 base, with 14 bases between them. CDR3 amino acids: CASSSGLGHSNQPQHF. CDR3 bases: TGTGCCAGCAGCTCCGGATTGGGCCACAGCAATCAGCCCCAGCATTTT.

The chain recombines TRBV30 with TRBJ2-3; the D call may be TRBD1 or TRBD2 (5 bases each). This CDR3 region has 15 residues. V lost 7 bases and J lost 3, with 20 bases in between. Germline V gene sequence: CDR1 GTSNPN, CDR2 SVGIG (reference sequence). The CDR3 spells CALSGRERRTDTQYF. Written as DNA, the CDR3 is TGTGCCTTATCGGGCAGGGAGCGCCGGACAGATACGCAGTATTTT.

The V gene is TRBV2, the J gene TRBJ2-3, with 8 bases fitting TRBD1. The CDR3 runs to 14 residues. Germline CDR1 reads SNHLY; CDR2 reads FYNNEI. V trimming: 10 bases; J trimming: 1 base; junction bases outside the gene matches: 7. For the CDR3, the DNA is TGTGCCATCAGCCAGGGGGCTCGCACAGATACGCAGTATTTT. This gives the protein CAISQGARTDTQYF.

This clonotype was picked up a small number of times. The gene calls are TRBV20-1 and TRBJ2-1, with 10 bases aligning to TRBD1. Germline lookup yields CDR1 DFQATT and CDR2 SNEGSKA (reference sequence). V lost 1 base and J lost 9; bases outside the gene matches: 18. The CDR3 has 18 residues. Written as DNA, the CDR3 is TGCAGTGCTAGAGTGCGCCGTGGGGGACAGGGGTATTTGGGTGAGCAGTTCTTC. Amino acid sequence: CSARVRRGGQGYLGEQFF.

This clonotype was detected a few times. The CDR3 DNA follows: TGTGCCACCAGTGATTTTCGGGACAGGGGGGACGGGGAGCTGTTTTTT. Residues: CATSDFRDRGDGELFF. The rearrangement joins TRBV24-1 to TRBJ2-2; 11 positions agree with TRBD1. J gave up 7 bases and V 1 base, and 4 bases lay outside the gene matches. The CDR3 totals 16 residues. Germline assignment: CDR1 KGHDR and CDR2 SFDVKD.

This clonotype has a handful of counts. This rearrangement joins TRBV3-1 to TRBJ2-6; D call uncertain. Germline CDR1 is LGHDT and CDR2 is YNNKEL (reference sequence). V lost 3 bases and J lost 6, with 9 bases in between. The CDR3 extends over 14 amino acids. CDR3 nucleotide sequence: TGTGCCAGCAGCCAGGTGGCGTCGGCCAACGTCCTGACTTTC. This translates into CASSQVASANVLTF.

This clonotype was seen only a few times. The CDR3 reads CAVRDAFGTEAFF. The CDR3 coding sequence is TGTGCTGTCCGGGACGCCTTTGGCACTGAAGCTTTCTTT. The rearrangement uses TRBV27 and TRBJ1-1, with D maybe TRBD1 (5 bases). Germline V gene sequence: CDR1 MNHEY, CDR2 SMNVEV (reference sequence). The CDR3 has 13 amino acids.

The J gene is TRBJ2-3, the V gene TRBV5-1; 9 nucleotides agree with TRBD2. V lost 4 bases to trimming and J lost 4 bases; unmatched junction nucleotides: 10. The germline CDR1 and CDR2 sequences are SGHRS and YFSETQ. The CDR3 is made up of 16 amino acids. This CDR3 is CASSRQGGGASDTQYF. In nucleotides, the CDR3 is TGCGCCAGCAGCCGGCAGGGCGGGGGGGCCTCAGATACGCAGTATTTT.

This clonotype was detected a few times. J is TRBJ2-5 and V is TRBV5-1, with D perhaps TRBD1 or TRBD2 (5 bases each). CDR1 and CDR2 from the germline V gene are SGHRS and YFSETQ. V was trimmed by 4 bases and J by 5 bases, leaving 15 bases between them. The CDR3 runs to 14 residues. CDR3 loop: CASSAGAQGETQYF. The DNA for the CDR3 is TGCGCCAGCAGCGCCGGGGCCCAGGGCGAGACCCAGTACTTC.

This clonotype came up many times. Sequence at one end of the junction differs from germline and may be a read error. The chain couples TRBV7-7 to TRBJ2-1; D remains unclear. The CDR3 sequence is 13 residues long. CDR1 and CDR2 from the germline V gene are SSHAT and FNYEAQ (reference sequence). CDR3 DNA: TGTGCTAGCAGCTACGGGCAGTACAATGAGCAGTTCTTC. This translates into CASSYGQYNEQFF.

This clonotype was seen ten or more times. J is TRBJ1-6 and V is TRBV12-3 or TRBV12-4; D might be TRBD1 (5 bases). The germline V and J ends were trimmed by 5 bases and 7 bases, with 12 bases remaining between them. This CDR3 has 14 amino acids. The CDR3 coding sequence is TGTGCCAGCAGTACGGGACCGAGAAATTCACCCCTCCACTTT. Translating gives CASSTGPRNSPLHF.

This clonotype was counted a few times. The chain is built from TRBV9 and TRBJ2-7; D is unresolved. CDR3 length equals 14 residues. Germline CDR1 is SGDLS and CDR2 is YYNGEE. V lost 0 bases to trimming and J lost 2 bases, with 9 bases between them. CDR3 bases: TGTGCCAGCAGCGTAGTTAGACCCACCTACGAGCAGTACTTC. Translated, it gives CASSVVRPTYEQYF.

CDR3 loop: CASSGGRRNQPQHF. The CDR3 bases are TGTGCCAGCAGTGGAGGCCGCCGCAATCAGCCCCAGCATTTT. The V gene is TRBV2, the J gene TRBJ1-5; the D is unclear. Trimming removed 4 bases from V and 2 bases from J, with 9 bases in between. Germline loops: CDR1 SNHLY, CDR2 FYNNEI. The CDR3 consists of 14 residues.

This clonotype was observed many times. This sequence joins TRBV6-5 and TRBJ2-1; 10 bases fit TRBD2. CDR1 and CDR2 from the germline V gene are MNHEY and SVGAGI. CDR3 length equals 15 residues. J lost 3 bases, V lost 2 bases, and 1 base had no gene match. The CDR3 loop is CASSYTSGDYNEQFF. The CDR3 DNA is TGTGCCAGCAGTTACACTAGCGGGGACTACAATGAGCAGTTCTTC.

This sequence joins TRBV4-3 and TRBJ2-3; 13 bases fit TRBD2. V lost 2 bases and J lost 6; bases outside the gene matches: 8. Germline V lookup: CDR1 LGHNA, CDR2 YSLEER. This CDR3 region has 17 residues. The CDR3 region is CASSQFIRTSGSDTQYF. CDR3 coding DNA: TGCGCCAGCAGCCAATTTATTAGGACTAGCGGGAGTGATACGCAGTATTTT.

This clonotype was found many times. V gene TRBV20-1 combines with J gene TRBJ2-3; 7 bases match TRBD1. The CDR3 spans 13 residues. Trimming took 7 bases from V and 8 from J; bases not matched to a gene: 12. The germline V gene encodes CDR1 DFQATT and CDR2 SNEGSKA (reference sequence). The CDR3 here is CSGFTGAPGTQYF. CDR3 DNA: TGCAGTGGATTTACAGGGGCGCCCGGTACGCAGTATTTT.

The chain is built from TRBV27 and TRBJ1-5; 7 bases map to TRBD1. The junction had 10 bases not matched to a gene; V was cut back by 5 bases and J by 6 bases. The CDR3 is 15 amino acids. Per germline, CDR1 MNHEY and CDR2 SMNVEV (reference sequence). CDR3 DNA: TGTGCCAGCAGTACACTCGACAGGGCGAGTCAGCCCCAGCATTTT. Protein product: CASSTLDRASQPQHF.

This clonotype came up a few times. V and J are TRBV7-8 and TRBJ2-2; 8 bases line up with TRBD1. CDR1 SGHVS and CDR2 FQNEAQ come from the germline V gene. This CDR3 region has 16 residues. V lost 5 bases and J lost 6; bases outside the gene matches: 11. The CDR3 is CASSPISRGLAGELFF. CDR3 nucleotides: TGTGCCAGCAGCCCCATTTCCAGGGGGCTTGCCGGGGAGCTGTTTTTT. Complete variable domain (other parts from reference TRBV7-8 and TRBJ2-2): GAGVSQSPRYKVAKRGQDVALRCDPISGHVSLFWYQQALGQGPEFLTYFQNEAQLDKSGLPSDRFFAERPEGSVSTLKIQRTQQEDSAVYLCASSPISRGLAGELFFGEGSRLTVL.

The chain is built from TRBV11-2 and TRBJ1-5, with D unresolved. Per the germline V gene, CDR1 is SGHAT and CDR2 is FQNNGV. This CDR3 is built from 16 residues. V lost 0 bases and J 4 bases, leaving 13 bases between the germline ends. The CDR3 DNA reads TGTGCCAGCAGCTTAGATGGCTGGGCTACTAATCAGCCCCAGCATTTT. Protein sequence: CASSLDGWATNQPQHF.

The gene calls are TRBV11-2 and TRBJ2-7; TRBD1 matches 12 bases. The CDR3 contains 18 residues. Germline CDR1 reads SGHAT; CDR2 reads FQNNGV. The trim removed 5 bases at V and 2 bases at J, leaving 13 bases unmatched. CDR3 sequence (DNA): TGTGCCAGCAGCCCCCGATCCCCAGGGACAGGGGGCGCCTACGAGCAGTACTTC. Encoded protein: CASSPRSPGTGGAYEQYF.

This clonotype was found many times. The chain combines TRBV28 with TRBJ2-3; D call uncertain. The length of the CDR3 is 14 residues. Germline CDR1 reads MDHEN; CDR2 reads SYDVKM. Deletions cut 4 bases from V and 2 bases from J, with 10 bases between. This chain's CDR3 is CASSSLILTDTQYF. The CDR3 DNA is TGTGCCAGCAGTTCCCTTATACTCACAGATACGCAGTATTTT.

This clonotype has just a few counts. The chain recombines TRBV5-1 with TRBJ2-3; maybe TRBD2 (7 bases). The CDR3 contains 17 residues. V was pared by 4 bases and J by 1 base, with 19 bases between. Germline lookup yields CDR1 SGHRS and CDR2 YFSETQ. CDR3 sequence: CASSQRGGGAGTDTQYF. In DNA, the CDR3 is TGCGCCAGCAGCCAACGAGGGGGGGGCGCCGGCACAGATACGCAGTATTTT.

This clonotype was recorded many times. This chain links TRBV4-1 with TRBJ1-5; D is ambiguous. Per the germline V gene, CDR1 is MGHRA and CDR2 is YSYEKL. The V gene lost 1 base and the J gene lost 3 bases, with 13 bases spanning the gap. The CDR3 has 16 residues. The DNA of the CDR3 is TGCGCCAGCAGCCAAGGTACACTCCAGGACAATCAGCCCCAGCATTTT. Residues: CASSQGTLQDNQPQHF.

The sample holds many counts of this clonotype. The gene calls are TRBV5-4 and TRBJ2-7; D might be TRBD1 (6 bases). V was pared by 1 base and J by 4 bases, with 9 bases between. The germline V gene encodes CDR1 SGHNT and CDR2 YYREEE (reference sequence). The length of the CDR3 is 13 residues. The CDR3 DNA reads TGTGCCAGCAGCTTGCAGGGGCCTTACGAGCAGTACTTC. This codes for CASSLQGPYEQYF.

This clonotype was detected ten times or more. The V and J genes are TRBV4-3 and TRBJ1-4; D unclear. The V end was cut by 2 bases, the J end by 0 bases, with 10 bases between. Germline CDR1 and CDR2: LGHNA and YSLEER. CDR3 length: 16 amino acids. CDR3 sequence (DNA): TGCGCCAGCAGCCAAAATAAGCCTGCAACTAATGAAAAACTGTTTTTT. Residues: CASSQNKPATNEKLFF.

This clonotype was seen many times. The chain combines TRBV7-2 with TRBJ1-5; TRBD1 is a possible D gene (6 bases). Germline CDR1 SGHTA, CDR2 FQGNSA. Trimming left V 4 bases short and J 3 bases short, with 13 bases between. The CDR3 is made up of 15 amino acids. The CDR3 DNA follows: TGTGCCAGCAGCTGGGGGCAGGGAAACAATCAGCCCCAGCATTTT. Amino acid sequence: CASSWGQGNNQPQHF.